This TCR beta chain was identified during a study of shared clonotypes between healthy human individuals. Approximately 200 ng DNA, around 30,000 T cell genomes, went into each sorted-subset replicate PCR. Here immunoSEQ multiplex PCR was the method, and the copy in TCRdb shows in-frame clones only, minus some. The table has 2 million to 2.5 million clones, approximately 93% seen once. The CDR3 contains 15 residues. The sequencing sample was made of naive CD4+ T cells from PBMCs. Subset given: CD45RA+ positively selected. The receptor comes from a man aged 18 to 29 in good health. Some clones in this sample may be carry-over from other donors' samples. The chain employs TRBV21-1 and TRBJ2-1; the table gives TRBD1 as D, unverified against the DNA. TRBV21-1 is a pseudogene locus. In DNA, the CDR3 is TGTGCCAGCAGCCCCCCGGGACAGGGGTACAATGAGCAGTTCTTC. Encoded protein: CASSPPGQGYNEQFF.